A selection of T cell receptor beta chains follows, all from one sample in a study of T cell responses to AZD1222 COVID-19 vaccine. Sequenced by immunoSEQ multiplex PCR; TCRdb stores in-frame clones only, minus some. The data show 110,000 to 150,000 clones, approximately 92% seen once. Specimen: peripheral blood, collected on day 0 of AZD1222 vaccination. These receptors came from an adult in good health. Both conserved end residues are part of each CDR3. Fields, in order: clone size, J gene, D gene, V gene, CDR3 DNA, CDR3 protein. The D gene is left open where the match is weak. Not every row has a clone size; where given, it reads once, few, many or a size class.

. TRBJ2-2 . TRBV10-1 TGCGCCAGCAGACGCGATAACACCGGGGAGCTGTTTTTT CASRRDNTGELFF
. TRBJ1-1 . TRBV2 TGTGCCAGCAGTGTCAAGGACACTGAAGCTTTCTTT CASSVKDTEAFF
few TRBJ1-6 TRBD1 TRBV29-1 TGCAGCGTTCGGGACAGTAATTCACCCCTCCACTTT CSVRDSNSPLHF
. TRBJ2-5 . TRBV3-1/TRBV3-2 TGTGCCAGCAGCGAATCTGTGACCCAGTACTTC CASSESVTQYF
. TRBJ2-1 . TRBV4-2 TGTGCCAGCAGCCAAGTCAGGAGTTATGAGCAGTTCTTC CASSQVRSYEQFF
once TRBJ1-6 . TRBV28 TGTGCCAGCAGAAACTACAGGCTGTATTGGCCCCTCCACTTT CASRNYRLYWPLHF
. TRBJ2-1 . TRBV10-1 TGCGCCAGCAGTGAGAAGCGCAATGAGCAGTTCTTC CASSEKRNEQFF
. TRBJ2-3 . TRBV6-5 TGTGCCAGCGGGATGGGCCCCACGCAGTATTTT CASGMGPTQYF
. TRBJ1-2 TRBD1 TRBV2 TGTGCCAGCAGCTCCCTAACAGGGGGGAATGGCTACACCTTC CASSSLTGGNGYTF
once TRBJ1-5 . TRBV27 TGTGCCAGCAGTTTTGGGGCTCATCAGCCCCAGCATTTT CASSFGAHQPQHF
. TRBJ2-7 . TRBV5-6 TGTGCCAGCAGCCCCTCCCCTACTAGTTTCAACGAGCAGTACTTC CASSPSPTSFNEQYF
. TRBJ2-5 . TRBV24-1 TGTGCCACCAGTGCAAAAGGTCCTACGACAGAGTGGGAGACCCAGTACTTC CATSAKGPTTEWETQYF
. TRBJ1-6 . TRBV4-1 TGCGCCAGCAGCCAAGAGGGGACAAGGAATTCACCCCTCCACTTT CASSQEGTRNSPLHF
few TRBJ2-7 . TRBV4-1 TGCGCCAGCAGCCACCAAGGGACTCCTGCCTCCTACGAGCAGTACTTC CASSHQGTPASYEQYF
. TRBJ1-1 . TRBV11-1 TGTGCCAGCAGCTTGGAGGGGAGATACATGGCTGAAGCTTTCTTT CASSLEGRYMAEAFF
few TRBJ2-7 . TRBV7-9 TGTGCCAGCAGCCCCCGCCTGGGGACTCGCGAGCAGTACTTC CASSPRLGTREQYF
. TRBJ2-4 TRBD2 TRBV2 TGTGCCAGCAGTGAACTAGCGGGGTACAACAAAAACATTCAGTACTTC CASSELAGYNKNIQYF
. TRBJ1-2 . TRBV7-9 TGTGCCAGCAGCCCCGGACGGGCGAACTATGGCTACACCTTC CASSPGRANYGYTF
. TRBJ1-1 TRBD1 TRBV3-1/TRBV3-2 TGTGCCAGCAGCAGGACAGGGGGCGGAGAAGCTTTCTTT CASSRTGGGEAFF
. TRBJ1-2 TRBD1 TRBV28 TGTGCCAGCCGATTTACAGGGGGCGCAGGTGGCTACACCTTC CASRFTGGAGGYTF
. TRBJ2-1 . TRBV6-6 TGTGCCAGCAGTTACGCGCTCAATGAGCAGTTCTTC CASSYALNEQFF
. TRBJ1-6 . TRBV5-1 TGCGCCAGCAGGGCGGGGGCTTATAATTCACCCCTCCACTTT CASRAGAYNSPLHF
. TRBJ2-7 . TRBV4-1 TGCGCCAGCAGCCAAGATCCCCTTGGATTCTTGAACGAGCAGTACTTC CASSQDPLGFLNEQYF
. TRBJ1-6 . TRBV6-5 TGTGCCAGCAGTTTCCAGGGGCCACATAATTCACCCCTCCACTTT CASSFQGPHNSPLHF
once TRBJ1-2 . TRBV24-1 TGTGCCACCACACCCGGGGACGGAGACTATGGCTACACCTTC CATTPGDGDYGYTF
. TRBJ1-6 . TRBV4-2 TGTGCCAGCAGCCAAGTCGGTTCACCCCTCCACTTT CASSQVGSPLHF
. TRBJ1-6 TRBD1 TRBV5-5 TGTGCCAGCAGCTTGACGACAGGGGGTAATTCACCCCTCCACTTT CASSLTTGGNSPLHF
. TRBJ2-2 . TRBV5-1 TGCGCCAGCAGCGCCGGGACGTCTAACACCGGGGAGCTGTTTTTT CASSAGTSNTGELFF
. TRBJ1-2 TRBD1 TRBV27 TGTGCCAGCTGGGGGACAGGGAACTATGGCTACACCTTC CASWGTGNYGYTF
. TRBJ1-1 . TRBV19 TGTGCCAGTAGTATGCGGGACCTGAACACTGAAGCTTTCTTT CASSMRDLNTEAFF
. TRBJ2-3 . TRBV19 TGTGCCAGTAGTCGTTTAACAGGGAGCACAGATACGCAGTATTTT CASSRLTGSTDTQYF
. TRBJ1-1 TRBD1 TRBV6-2/TRBV6-3 TGTGCCAGCAGTTCTGTGGCCGGGACAGGGAGCACGAACACTGAAGCTTTCTTT CASSSVAGTGSTNTEAFF
few TRBJ1-2 TRBD1 TRBV23-1 TGCGCCAGCAGCCAAGGGGTAGGACAGGGTAGAGAGGGCTACACCTTC CASSQGVGQGREGYTF
. TRBJ1-1 . TRBV6-5 TGTGCCAGCAGTTACTTCGGGAACACTGAAGCTTTCTTT CASSYFGNTEAFF
few TRBJ2-1 TRBD2 TRBV9 TGTGCCAGCAGCGGATCCGGGACTAGCGGGAACAATGAGCAGTTCTTC CASSGSGTSGNNEQFF
. TRBJ1-1 TRBD1 TRBV5-1 TGCGCCAGCAGCCCAGACACAGGGGGGCTTTCTCGAGCTTTCTTT CASSPDTGGLSRAFF
. TRBJ1-1 . TRBV7-9 TGTGCCAGCAGCCCCTCAGGTCAGAACACTGAAGCTTTCTTT CASSPSGQNTEAFF
. TRBJ2-5 . TRBV7-6 TGTGCCAGCAGCCCCCGGGCGGCAGGGGTCGAGACCCAGTACTTC CASSPRAAGVETQYF
. TRBJ2-1 TRBD1 TRBV7-2 TGTGCCAGCAGCCCCAGGGGGAGCTCCGCCGGTACAAACAATGAGCAGTTCTTC CASSPRGSSAGTNNEQFF
few TRBJ1-6 . TRBV4-1 TGCGCCAGCAGCCATTACCAGGGGAATTCACCCCTCCACTTT CASSHYQGNSPLHF
. TRBJ2-5 . TRBV18 TGTGCCAGCTTCTCCGATCACCGGGAGACCCAGTACTTC CASFSDHRETQYF
. TRBJ2-7 TRBD1 TRBV24-1 TGTGCCACCAGTGCCGGACAGGTTAGCGAGCAGTACTTC CATSAGQVSEQYF
. TRBJ1-1 . TRBV4-1 TGCGCCAGCAGCCAAGGTGAGGGTACTGAAGCTTTCTTT CASSQGEGTEAFF
. TRBJ1-5 TRBD1 TRBV19 TGTGCCAGCGCCAGGGGGCAGGTTGTCAATCAGCCCCAGCATTTT CASARGQVVNQPQHF
. TRBJ2-3 TRBD1 TRBV27 TGTGCCAGCAGCCTCGGGACAGTTCACACAGATACGCAGTATTTT CASSLGTVHTDTQYF
. TRBJ1-1 . TRBV10-3 TGTGCCATCAGTGAGGCTTCAGGGTCGGCGGAAGCTTTCTTT CAISEASGSAEAFF
. TRBJ2-2 TRBD1 TRBV30 TGTGCCTGGGGAAAAGGACAGGGGGCCCCCGGGGAGCTGTTTTTT CAWGKGQGAPGELFF
. TRBJ2-7 . TRBV6-5 TGTGCCACCTGGGGTTCTTCCTACGAGCAGTACTTC CATWGSSYEQYF
. TRBJ1-1 . TRBV19 TGTGCCAGTAGTATGTCGGGGGCCGAAGCTTTCTTT CASSMSGAEAFF
. TRBJ2-7 . TRBV9 TGTGCCAGCAGCGTAGGGGGCCAGGCTACCTACGAGCAGTACTTC CASSVGGQATYEQYF
. TRBJ2-7 . TRBV11-2 TGTGCCAGCAGCTCCCGTGTGGCGGCGGTTTCCGAGCAGTACTTC CASSSRVAAVSEQYF
. TRBJ1-1 . TRBV12-3/TRBV12-4 TGTGCCAGCAACCAAGGAGGGACCCCTGAAGCTTTCTTT CASNQGGTPEAFF
. TRBJ1-5 TRBD1 TRBV2 TGTGCCAGCGGACAGGGGGAAAATCAGCCCCAGCATTTT CASGQGENQPQHF
. TRBJ2-7 . TRBV10-3 TGTGCCATCAGTGGGGATTCATACGAGCAGTACTTC CAISGDSYEQYF
. TRBJ2-7 TRBD2 TRBV28 TGTGCCAGCAGTTTATATGGTAGCGGGAGGTCCTACGAGCAGTACTTC CASSLYGSGRSYEQYF
. TRBJ2-7 TRBD1 TRBV7-3 TGTGCCAGCAGCCGCGGACAGGGAATATACGAGCAGTACTTC CASSRGQGIYEQYF
. TRBJ2-5 TRBD2 TRBV6-6 TGTGCCAGCTCGACTAGCGGGAGGGCCTCGGAGACCCAGTACTTC CASSTSGRASETQYF
. TRBJ2-7 TRBD2 TRBV14 TGTGCCAGCAGCCAAGTAGGACTAGCGGGAGACTACGAGCAGTACTTC CASSQVGLAGDYEQYF
once TRBJ1-6 . TRBV20-1 TGCAGTGCTAGTCCCGGGACGAGTAATTCACCCCTCCACTTT CSASPGTSNSPLHF
once TRBJ1-1 . TRBV19 TGTGCCAGTAGTGCCTATACTAACACTGAAGCTTTCTTT CASSAYTNTEAFF